This TCR beta chain stems from a study of patients and donors after allogeneic stem cell transplantation. One entry per CDR3 protein, called by TCRdb with MiXCR from the RT-PCR reads. The repertoire consists of 410,000 or so distinct CDR3 sequences, with 15% to 20% occurring once and the leading ten covering 6% to 8%. This clonotype was counted between two and nine times. The sequencing sample was made of blood, either unsorted or a sorted T cell fraction (not recorded which). The clonotype originates from a human donor who was either an allogeneic HSCT recipient or a stem cell or donor lymphocyte infusion donor (not recorded which). It is not recorded whose cells these are; they may come from a transplant donor.

This chain's CDR3 is CASSQGTGESYEQYF. The CDR3 bases are TGTGCCAGCAGCCAAGGGACAGGGGAAAGCTACGAGCAGTACTTC. The chain links TRBV4-2 to TRBJ2-7; TRBD1 matches at 9 bases. The CDR3 sequence is 15 residues long. The junction had 4 bases not matched to a gene; V was cut back by 1 base and J by 3 bases. Germline CDR1 LGHNA, CDR2 YNFKEQ.